These T cell receptor beta chains were read from a single sample in a study of T cell responses to AZD1222 COVID-19 vaccine. Libraries were prepared by immunoSEQ multiplex PCR; TCRdb keeps only in-frame clonotypes and omits some of them. The table has 90,000 to 150,000 clones, more than 85% seen once. This material consisted of peripheral blood, taken on day 0 of AZD1222 vaccination. These receptors came from an adult in good health. The CDR3 runs from the conserved cysteine through the conserved F or W. Fields, in order: V gene, clone size, D gene, J gene, CDR3 protein, CDR3 DNA. A D gene is named only where the DNA matches it firmly. The size field is filled for only some rows; it gives once, few, many or a size class.

v_call: TRBV6-1; clone_size: -; d_call: TRBD2; j_call: TRBJ2-3; cdr3_aa: CASSELGGGAGHSDTQYF; cdr3_nt: TGTGCCAGCAGTGAATTGGGCGGGGGGGCCGGTCACTCAGATACGCAGTATTTT
v_call: TRBV6-5; clone_size: -; d_call: TRBD1; j_call: TRBJ1-2; cdr3_aa: CASIETGGGGYTF; cdr3_nt: TGTGCCAGCATCGAGACAGGGGGCGGTGGCTACACCTTC
v_call: TRBV28; clone_size: -; d_call: -; j_call: TRBJ2-3; cdr3_aa: CASSLSPTWGTDTQYF; cdr3_nt: TGTGCCAGCAGTTTAAGTCCGACCTGGGGGACAGATACGCAGTATTTT
v_call: TRBV28; clone_size: -; d_call: -; j_call: TRBJ1-2; cdr3_aa: CASHNQERLYGYTF; cdr3_nt: TGTGCCAGCCATAACCAGGAGAGACTCTATGGCTACACCTTC
v_call: TRBV11-2; clone_size: -; d_call: TRBD1; j_call: TRBJ1-2; cdr3_aa: CASSLDPTGQLTF; cdr3_nt: TGTGCCAGCAGCTTAGACCCGACAGGGCAGCTCACCTTC
v_call: TRBV29-1; clone_size: -; d_call: -; j_call: TRBJ1-6; cdr3_aa: CSVEEELNSPLHF; cdr3_nt: TGCAGCGTTGAAGAGGAGTTGAATTCACCCCTCCACTTT
v_call: TRBV12-3/TRBV12-4; clone_size: once; d_call: -; j_call: TRBJ2-2; cdr3_aa: CASSLDYIGELFF; cdr3_nt: TGTGCCAGCAGTTTAGACTACATAGGGGAGCTGTTTTTT
v_call: TRBV11-2; clone_size: once; d_call: -; j_call: TRBJ1-1; cdr3_aa: CASSLVGGWDTEAFF; cdr3_nt: TGTGCCAGCAGCTTAGTCGGGGGCTGGGACACTGAAGCTTTCTTT
v_call: TRBV29-1; clone_size: -; d_call: -; j_call: TRBJ2-7; cdr3_aa: CSAGPGAYEQYF; cdr3_nt: TGCAGCGCCGGGCCAGGGGCCTACGAGCAGTACTTC
v_call: TRBV14; clone_size: -; d_call: TRBD1; j_call: TRBJ2-7; cdr3_aa: CASSTNLGAGTDPYEQYF; cdr3_nt: TGTGCCAGCAGCACAAACCTCGGGGCCGGGACAGACCCCTACGAGCAGTACTTC
v_call: TRBV5-5; clone_size: -; d_call: TRBD2; j_call: TRBJ2-7; cdr3_aa: CASSLAPSGGFEQYF; cdr3_nt: TGTGCCAGCAGCTTGGCCCCTAGCGGGGGATTCGAGCAGTACTTC
v_call: TRBV3-1/TRBV3-2; clone_size: once; d_call: -; j_call: TRBJ1-1; cdr3_aa: CASSQVLKDTEAFF; cdr3_nt: TGTGCCAGCAGCCAAGTATTAAAGGACACTGAAGCTTTCTTT
v_call: TRBV30; clone_size: -; d_call: -; j_call: TRBJ1-5; cdr3_aa: CAWSSPHTNSNQPQHF; cdr3_nt: TGTGCCTGGAGTTCACCCCATACCAATAGCAATCAGCCCCAGCATTTT
v_call: TRBV3-1/TRBV3-2; clone_size: -; d_call: -; j_call: TRBJ2-1; cdr3_aa: CASSQDSTPYNEQFF; cdr3_nt: TGTGCCAGCAGCCAAGACAGTACACCCTACAATGAGCAGTTCTTC
v_call: TRBV18; clone_size: -; d_call: -; j_call: TRBJ2-1; cdr3_aa: CASSPTTATYNEQFF; cdr3_nt: TGTGCCAGCTCACCGACGACAGCCACCTACAATGAGCAGTTCTTC
v_call: TRBV6-5; clone_size: -; d_call: -; j_call: TRBJ1-2; cdr3_aa: CASTHRGDGYTF; cdr3_nt: TGTGCCAGCACCCATAGGGGGGATGGCTACACCTTC
v_call: TRBV28; clone_size: -; d_call: -; j_call: TRBJ1-2; cdr3_aa: CASKIRSGGHGYTF; cdr3_nt: TGTGCCAGCAAAATACGCTCGGGGGGCCATGGCTACACCTTC
v_call: TRBV7-7; clone_size: -; d_call: -; j_call: TRBJ1-3; cdr3_aa: CASSLVGPPPGGNTIYF; cdr3_nt: TGTGCCAGCAGCTTAGTTGGGCCCCCACCGGGTGGAAACACCATATATTTT
v_call: TRBV18; clone_size: -; d_call: -; j_call: TRBJ1-1; cdr3_aa: CASSGGANTEAFF; cdr3_nt: TGTGCCAGCTCGGGAGGGGCGAACACTGAAGCTTTCTTT
v_call: TRBV3-1/TRBV3-2; clone_size: -; d_call: -; j_call: TRBJ1-2; cdr3_aa: CASSQEQSFYGYTF; cdr3_nt: TGTGCCAGCAGCCAAGAACAGTCCTTCTATGGCTACACCTTC
v_call: TRBV12-5; clone_size: -; d_call: -; j_call: TRBJ2-5; cdr3_aa: CASGLPLPQGAGGETQYF; cdr3_nt: TGTGCTAGTGGTTTGCCCCTCCCTCAGGGGGCGGGGGGAGAGACCCAGTACTTC
v_call: TRBV28; clone_size: -; d_call: -; j_call: TRBJ2-7; cdr3_aa: CASSLQASWYEQYF; cdr3_nt: TGTGCCAGCAGTTTACAGGCTTCGTGGTACGAGCAGTACTTC
v_call: TRBV19; clone_size: -; d_call: -; j_call: TRBJ2-5; cdr3_aa: CASSTRRHLNF; cdr3_nt: TGTGCCAGTAGTACTCGCCGGCACTTGAACTTC
v_call: TRBV19; clone_size: -; d_call: -; j_call: TRBJ1-1; cdr3_aa: CASSIFLSSTEAFF; cdr3_nt: TGTGCCAGTAGTATCTTTCTATCGAGCACTGAAGCTTTCTTT
v_call: TRBV19; clone_size: -; d_call: TRBD1; j_call: TRBJ1-4; cdr3_aa: CASSRQGSHEKLFF; cdr3_nt: TGTGCCAGTAGCCGACAGGGTTCCCATGAAAAACTGTTTTTT
v_call: TRBV5-1; clone_size: -; d_call: TRBD2; j_call: TRBJ2-2; cdr3_aa: CASSFLRGDTGELFF; cdr3_nt: TGCGCCAGCAGCTTTCTGCGGGGGGACACCGGGGAGCTGTTTTTT
v_call: TRBV6-1; clone_size: once; d_call: -; j_call: TRBJ1-1; cdr3_aa: CASSELYTEAFF; cdr3_nt: TGTGCCAGCAGTGAACTTTACACTGAAGCTTTCTTT
v_call: TRBV7-2; clone_size: -; d_call: TRBD1; j_call: TRBJ1-5; cdr3_aa: CASSAGQGAGQPQHF; cdr3_nt: TGTGCCAGCAGCGCGGGACAGGGGGCCGGACAGCCCCAGCATTTT
v_call: TRBV11-3; clone_size: -; d_call: -; j_call: TRBJ2-7; cdr3_aa: CASRQRDSYEQYF; cdr3_nt: TGTGCCAGCAGACAACGGGATTCGTACGAGCAGTACTTC
v_call: TRBV5-4; clone_size: -; d_call: -; j_call: TRBJ1-2; cdr3_aa: CASSLVGSQGYTF; cdr3_nt: TGTGCCAGCAGCTTGGTGGGGTCGCAAGGCTACACCTTC
v_call: TRBV29-1; clone_size: -; d_call: -; j_call: TRBJ1-1; cdr3_aa: CSVGRTVNTEAFF; cdr3_nt: TGCAGCGTGGGACGGACAGTGAACACTGAAGCTTTCTTT